This TCR beta chain was captured in a study of blood T cell repertoires in COVID-19. Overall study context: Acute and convalescent COVID-19 samples came from the United States, Italy and Spain. T cells, B-cell-depleted T cells, or PBMCs provided the cDNA or gDNA that served as material.

In the original processing: Quantification of nucleated cells was approximated via reference gene primer amplification. Data came from immunoSEQ multiplex PCR; TCRdb stores just in-frame clones and leaves some out. The DNA was the basis for D and trimming; V, J and clone size are from that table. The profile shows about 230,000 clones, approximately 80% of them singletons. Germline V gene lookup returns CDR1 SGHVS and CDR2 FQNEAQ. The CDR3 is made up of 16 amino acids. The V segment lost 3 bases and the J segment 2 bases; nucleotides outside the gene matches: 2. Specimen: peripheral blood. This chain uses TRBV7-8 with TRBJ1-6; 9 bases align to TRBD1. This receptor was taken from a woman aged 45-65 years with acute or convalescent COVID-19. The CDR3 spells CASSFTGGPYNSPLHF. The CDR3 DNA follows: TGTGCCAGCAGCTTCACAGGGGGCCCCTATAATTCACCCCTCCACTTT.